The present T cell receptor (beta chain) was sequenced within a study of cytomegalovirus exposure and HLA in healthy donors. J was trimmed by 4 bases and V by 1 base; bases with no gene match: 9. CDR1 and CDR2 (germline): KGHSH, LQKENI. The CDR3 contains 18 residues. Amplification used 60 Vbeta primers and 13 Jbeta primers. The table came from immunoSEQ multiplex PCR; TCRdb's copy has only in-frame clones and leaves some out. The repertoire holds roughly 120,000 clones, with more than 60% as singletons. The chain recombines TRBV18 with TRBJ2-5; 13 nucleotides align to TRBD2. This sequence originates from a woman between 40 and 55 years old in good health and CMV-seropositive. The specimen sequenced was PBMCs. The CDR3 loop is CASSPQRTSGGLRETQYF. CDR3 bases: TGTGCCAGCTCACCACAAAGGACTAGCGGGGGCCTCCGAGAGACCCAGTACTTC.